This T cell receptor beta chain was captured by sequencing in a study of T cell repertoires in aging, cancer and after chemotherapy. About the study: Donor ages fell into six groups from 30 or younger up to 70 or older. Pre- and post-chemotherapy samples were paired from chronic lymphocytic leukemia patients treated with fludarabine- or bendamustine-based regimens. Study conclusions and caveats: Across the chemotherapy interval, each cancer cohort showed higher median generation probability, suggesting thymic rebound. Untreated cancer patients had significantly lower blood TCR diversity than age-matched healthy donors.

TRB rearrangements spanning V, D and J were amplified using mixed TRB-A/B primers. TCRdb reanalysed the multiplex PCR reads using MiXCR and keeps one entry per CDR3 protein. This sample carries several thousand distinct CDR3 sequences, approximately 30% of them seen once, and the ten largest clones take around 9%. This clonotype is medium-sized within its sample. Antigen: not known. Peripheral blood genomic DNA, not sorted cells or RNA, was the template. CDR3 length: 12 amino acids. Deletions cut 2 bases from V and 5 bases from J, with 7 bases between. Germline V lookup: CDR1 SGHDT, CDR2 YYEEEE. Sequencing input: blood. This receptor was obtained from a human donor with a blood cancer. The chain carries TRBV5-6 and TRBJ1-1, with D unresolved. CDR3 loop: CASSLRRTEAFF. The CDR3 DNA reads as TGTGCCAGCAGCTTAAGACGGACTGAAGCTTTCTTT.